Sequencing of this TCR beta chain was carried out in a study of CD4 and CD8 cells across lung adenocarcinoma regions (dated by TCRdb to the late 2010s). Background for the entire study: Intratumor heterogeneity of the T cell receptor repertoire was examined by comparing tumor centers with tumor margins.

The table lists this clonotype with a count of one. The antigen it binds to is not known. The sample holds no much larger clone one base away, and base qualities are not on file. Weak support is all one read offers. The library was built by means of PCR. Sequencing relied on a HiSeq X Ten. TCRdb handled the public reads itself, with Q25 trimming in fastp and clone calling in MiXCR, and kept productive beta chains. Entries that share a CDR3 protein sequence are merged under the most common genes and DNA. This sample lists nearly 11,000 distinct CDR3 sequences; approximately 58% were detected once. About 88% of the sample lies in the top ten. From its cysteine to its phenylalanine, the CDR3 spans 14 amino acids. Only CDR3 DNA is held: 42 bases, read in frame from base 1. Via the germline V gene, CDR1 is MNHNS and CDR2 SASEGT. Patients with localized lung adenocarcinoma, a subtype of non-small cell lung cancer, were used as donors. Samples were obtained from the margins of localized lung adenocarcinomas. For TCR repertoire analysis, CD8+ T cells from tumor tissue were profiled separately from CD4+ T cells.

The sequence was obtained from a male donor with lung adenocarcinoma. The CD4 and CD8 labels of this study may be unreliable. Sequencing was carried out using CD8+ T cells from the margin of a lung tumor. The cell subset or site label, read with the paper, signifies: tumor margin region. This chain is built from TRBV6-1 and TRBJ2-1; the D gene cannot be named for sure. The J call may be in error: the DNA end matches TRBJ2-4 better. CDR3 protein: CASSEAGPKDTQYF. The nucleotides are TGTGCCAGCAGTGAAGCAGGGCCAAAAGACACTCAGTACTTC.